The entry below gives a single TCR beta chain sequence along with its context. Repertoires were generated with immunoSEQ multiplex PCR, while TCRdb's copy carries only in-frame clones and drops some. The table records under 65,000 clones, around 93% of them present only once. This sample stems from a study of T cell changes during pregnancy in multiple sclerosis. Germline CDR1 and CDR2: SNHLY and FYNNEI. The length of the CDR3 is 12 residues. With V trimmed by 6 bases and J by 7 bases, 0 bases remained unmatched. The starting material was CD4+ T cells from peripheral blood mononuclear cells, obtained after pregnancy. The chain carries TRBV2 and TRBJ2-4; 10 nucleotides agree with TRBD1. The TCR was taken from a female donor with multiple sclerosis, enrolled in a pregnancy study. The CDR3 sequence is CASRTGGNIQYF. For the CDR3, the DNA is TGTGCCAGCAGGACAGGGGGCAACATTCAGTACTTC.